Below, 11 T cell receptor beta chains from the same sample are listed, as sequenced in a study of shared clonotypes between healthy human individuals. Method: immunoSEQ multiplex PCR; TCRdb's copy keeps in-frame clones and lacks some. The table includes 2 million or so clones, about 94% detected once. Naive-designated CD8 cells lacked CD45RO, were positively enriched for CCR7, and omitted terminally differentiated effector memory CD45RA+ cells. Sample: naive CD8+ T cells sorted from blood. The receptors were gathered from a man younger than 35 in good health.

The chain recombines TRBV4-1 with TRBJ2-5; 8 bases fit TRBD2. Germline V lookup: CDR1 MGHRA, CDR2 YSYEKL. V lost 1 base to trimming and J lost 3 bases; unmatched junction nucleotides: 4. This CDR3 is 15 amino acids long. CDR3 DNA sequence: TGCGCCAGCAGCCAAGTTGCACTAGCGGAAGAGACCCAGTACTTC. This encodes CASSQVALAEETQYF.

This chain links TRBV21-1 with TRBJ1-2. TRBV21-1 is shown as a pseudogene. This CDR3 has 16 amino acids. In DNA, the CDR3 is TGTGCCAGCAGCATCCAGGCGGGGGACACGCACTATGGCTACACCTTC. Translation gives CASSIQAGDTHYGYTF.

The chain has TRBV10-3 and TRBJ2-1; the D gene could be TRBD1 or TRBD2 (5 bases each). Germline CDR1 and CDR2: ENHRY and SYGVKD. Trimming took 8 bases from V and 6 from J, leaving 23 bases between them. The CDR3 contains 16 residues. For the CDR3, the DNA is TGTGCCATCGGGGACCCCGCGACCCCCGCGCGCAATGAGCAGTTCTTC. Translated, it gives CAIGDPATPARNEQFF.

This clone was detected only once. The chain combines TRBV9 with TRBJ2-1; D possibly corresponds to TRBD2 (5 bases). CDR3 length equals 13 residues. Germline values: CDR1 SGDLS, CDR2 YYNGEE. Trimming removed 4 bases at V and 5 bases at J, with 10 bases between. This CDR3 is CASSFSENNEQFF. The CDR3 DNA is TGTGCCAGCAGCTTTAGCGAGAACAATGAGCAGTTCTTC.

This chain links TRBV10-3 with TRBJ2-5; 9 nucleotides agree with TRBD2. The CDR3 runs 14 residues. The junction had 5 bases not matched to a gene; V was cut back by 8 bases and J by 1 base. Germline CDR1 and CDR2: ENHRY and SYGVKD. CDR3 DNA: TGTGCCATCGGGGCTAGCGGGGTCCAAGAGACCCAGTACTTC. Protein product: CAIGASGVQETQYF.

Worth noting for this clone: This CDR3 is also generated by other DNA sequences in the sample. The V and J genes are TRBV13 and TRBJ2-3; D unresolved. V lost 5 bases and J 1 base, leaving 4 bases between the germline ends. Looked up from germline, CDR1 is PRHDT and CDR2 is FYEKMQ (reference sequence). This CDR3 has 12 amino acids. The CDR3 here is CASSPRTDTQYF. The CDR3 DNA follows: TGTGCCAGCAGCCCCCGCACAGATACGCAGTATTTT.

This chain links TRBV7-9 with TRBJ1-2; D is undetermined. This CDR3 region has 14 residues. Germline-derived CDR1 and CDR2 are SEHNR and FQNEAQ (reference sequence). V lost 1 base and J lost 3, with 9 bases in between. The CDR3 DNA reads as TGTGCCAGCAGCTTAGGCTCGAGCGACTATGGCTACACCTTC. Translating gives CASSLGSSDYGYTF.

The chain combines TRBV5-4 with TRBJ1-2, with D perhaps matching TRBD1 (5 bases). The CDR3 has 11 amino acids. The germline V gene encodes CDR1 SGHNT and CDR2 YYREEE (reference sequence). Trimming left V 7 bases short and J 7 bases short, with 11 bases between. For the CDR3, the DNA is TGTGCCAGCGGGGGAGGTATTGGCTACACCTTC. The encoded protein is CASGGGIGYTF.

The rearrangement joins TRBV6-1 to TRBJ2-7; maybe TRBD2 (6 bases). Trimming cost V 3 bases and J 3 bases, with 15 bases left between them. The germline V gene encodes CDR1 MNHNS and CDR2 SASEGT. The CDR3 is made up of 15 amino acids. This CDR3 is CASSDWDSPIYEQYF. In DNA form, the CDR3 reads TGTGCCAGCAGTGATTGGGACTCCCCCATCTACGAGCAGTACTTC.

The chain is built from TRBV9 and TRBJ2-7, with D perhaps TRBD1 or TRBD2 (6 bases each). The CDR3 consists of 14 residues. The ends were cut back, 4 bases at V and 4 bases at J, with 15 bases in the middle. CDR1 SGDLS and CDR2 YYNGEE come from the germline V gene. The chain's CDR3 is CASSIGGGVYEQYF. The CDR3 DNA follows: TGTGCCAGCAGCATTGGAGGGGGAGTATACGAGCAGTACTTC.

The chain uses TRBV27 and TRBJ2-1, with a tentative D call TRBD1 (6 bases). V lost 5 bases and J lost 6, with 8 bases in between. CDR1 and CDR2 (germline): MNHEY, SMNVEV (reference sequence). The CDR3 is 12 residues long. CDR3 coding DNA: TGTGCCAGCAGTGTAGGGGGCAATGAGCAGTTCTTC. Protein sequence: CASSVGGNEQFF.